Presented here are 27 T cell receptor beta chains from one specimen sequenced in a study of response to subunit inactivated influenza vaccine. Each CDR3 protein is one row after TCRdb ran MiXCR on the RT-PCR reads. The sample includes 500,000 to 600,000 distinct CDR3 sequences, 14% of them seen just once. The source was PBMCs from blood, collected 11 to 12 days after vaccination. These receptors all come from a man between 50 and 59 years old who received an inactivated influenza vaccine.

V gene TRBV12-3 or TRBV12-4 combines with J gene TRBJ2-7; 8 bases are shared with TRBD2. Trimming at V came to 6 bases and at J to 4 bases, leaving 11 bases not matched to a gene. This CDR3 contains 15 residues. The DNA of the CDR3 is TGTGCCAGCAGCATTTGGAGGACTAGCCGGTACGAGCAGTACTTC. Protein: CASSIWRTSRYEQYF.

The V gene is TRBV20-1, the J gene TRBJ2-7; D assignment may be TRBD1 or TRBD2 (5 bases each). The V gene's germline CDR1 is DFQATT and CDR2 SNEGSKA (reference sequence). The CDR3 has 11 amino acids. V gave up 3 bases and J gave up 6 bases, with 9 bases separating them. The CDR3 nucleotides are TGCAGTGCTAGCGAGGGGAGCGAGCAGTACTTC. This codes for CSASEGSEQYF.

This clonotype was seen at least ten times. The rearrangement joins TRBV5-1 to TRBJ1-3; D ambiguous. Trimming took 4 bases from V and 7 from J, leaving 9 bases between them. The CDR3 is 12 amino acids. Per the germline V gene, CDR1 is SGHRS and CDR2 is YFSETQ. The CDR3 DNA reads as TGCGCCAGCAGCGATACGAGCAACACCATATATTTT. It is translated as CASSDTSNTIYF.

This clonotype was seen many times. V gene TRBV12-3 or TRBV12-4 combines with J gene TRBJ2-5; 8 bases line up with TRBD1. The CDR3 covers 14 residues. J lost 6 bases, V lost 5 bases, and 8 bases had no gene match. CDR3: CASSQDRGRQTQYF. DNA of the CDR3: TGTGCCAGCAGTCAAGACAGGGGTAGACAGACCCAGTACTTC.

This clonotype occurred many times. The J gene is TRBJ2-3, the V gene TRBV12-3 or TRBV12-4; the match to TRBD2 covers 8 bases. With 5 bases clipped from V and 0 bases from J, the junction kept 4 bases outside the gene matches. The CDR3 runs 15 residues. The CDR3 DNA reads as TGTGCCAGCAGTCCCGGACTAGCTAGCACAGATACGCAGTATTTT. This codes for CASSPGLASTDTQYF.

This clonotype has ten or more counts. The CDR3 protein is CASSLAVPGGELFF. In DNA form, the CDR3 reads TGTGCCAGCAGCTTAGCGGTGCCTGGCGGGGAGCTGTTTTTT. The chain couples TRBV7-2 to TRBJ2-2, with D hard to call. CDR1 is SGHTA and CDR2 is FQGNSA in the germline V gene. The CDR3 length is 14 residues. V was clipped by 0 bases and J by 7 bases, with 9 bases between them.

This clonotype showed up just a few times. The chain joins TRBV20-1 to TRBJ2-2, with 13 bases aligning to TRBD2. V trimming: 5 bases; J trimming: 5 bases; junction bases outside the gene matches: 8. CDR1 is DFQATT, CDR2 SNEGSKA, per germline (reference sequence). The CDR3 has 16 amino acids. The CDR3 loop reads CSASPTSGGATGELFF. The CDR3 nucleotides are TGCAGTGCTTCCCCTACTAGCGGGGGGGCGACCGGGGAGCTGTTTTTT.

In its sample, this clonotype was seen a few times. The rearrangement uses TRBV4-3 and TRBJ2-1; no clear D. CDR1 and CDR2 (germline): LGHNA, YSLEER. The CDR3 loop spans 15 amino acids. With 1 base removed from V and 0 bases from J, the gap between germline ends came to 7 bases. The CDR3 coding sequence is TGCGCCAGCAGCCAAGCGCACAGCTCCTACAATGAGCAGTTCTTC. Protein: CASSQAHSSYNEQFF.

The chain couples TRBV11-2 to TRBJ2-3; 14 bases agree with TRBD2. V lost 1 base and J lost 2; bases outside the gene matches: 11. Germline V gene lookup returns CDR1 SGHAT and CDR2 FQNNGV. The CDR3 runs 20 residues. The CDR3 DNA reads as TGTGCCAGCAGCTTAGGTCGCGGGACTAGCGGGGGCACACTCACAGATACGCAGTATTTT. Its translation is CASSLGRGTSGGTLTDTQYF.

This clonotype showed up many times. V usage is TRBV11-2 and J usage is TRBJ2-3, with D unclear. Trimming removed 1 base at V and 10 bases at J, with 12 bases between. Germline V gives CDR1 SGHAT, CDR2 FQNNGV. The CDR3 spans 13 residues. The CDR3 DNA is TGTGCCAGCAGCTTAGGAGGAAAGTGGTCGCAGTATTTT. It codes for CASSLGGKWSQYF.

This clonotype has at least ten counts. The genes are TRBV14 and TRBJ1-2; D might be TRBD1 (5 bases). Trimming shortened V by 3 bases and J by 4 bases, and 9 bases separated the two germline ends. Germline-derived CDR1 and CDR2 are SGHDN and FVKESK. The CDR3 runs 13 residues. CDR3 DNA sequence: TGTGCCAGCAGCCAGAGACAGTCCTATGGCTACACCTTC. This gives the protein CASSQRQSYGYTF.

The rearrangement joins TRBV7-8 to TRBJ2-2, with 7 positions matching TRBD2. The CDR3 extends over 13 amino acids. Germline CDR1 reads SGHVS; CDR2 reads FQNEAQ. V shed 4 bases, J shed 6 bases, and the junction held 2 bases outside the gene matches. CDR3 in DNA: TGTGCCAGCAGCTGGGGAGGGGCCGGGGAGCTGTTTTTT. This sequence encodes CASSWGGAGELFF.

This chain joins TRBV5-5 and TRBJ2-1; D unresolved. CDR3 length equals 14 residues. V was trimmed by 1 base and J by 9 bases, leaving 14 bases between them. Germline V gives CDR1 SGHKS, CDR2 YYEKEE (reference sequence). The CDR3 spells CASSLMTEGGEQFF. CDR3 sequence (DNA): TGTGCCAGCAGCTTGATGACCGAAGGTGGTGAGCAGTTCTTC.

This clonotype was counted between two and nine times. For the CDR3, the DNA is TGTGCCAGCAGCGCTACAGGGGGCAAAACTGAAGCTTTCTTT. It specifies CASSATGGKTEAFF. The chain joins TRBV7-2 to TRBJ1-1, with 9 bases matching TRBD1. The CDR3 has 14 residues. Germline lookup yields CDR1 SGHTA and CDR2 FQGNSA. The ends lost 5 bases at V and 5 bases at J; junction bases unmatched: 6.

This clonotype was detected a few times. This chain uses TRBV12-3 or TRBV12-4 with TRBJ2-2; 10 nucleotides agree with TRBD1. The CDR3 has 17 residues. V lost 10 bases and J lost 5; bases outside the gene matches: 16. This chain's CDR3 is CATKGRDRGFLTGELFF. For the CDR3, the DNA is TGTGCCACCAAAGGCCGGGACAGGGGATTCTTGACCGGGGAGCTGTTTTTT.

V is TRBV12-3 or TRBV12-4 and J is TRBJ1-3, with 8 bases matching TRBD1. The trim removed 5 bases at V and 7 bases at J, leaving 4 bases unmatched. The CDR3 is made up of 13 amino acids. The CDR3 spells CASSRTGRNTIYF. The CDR3, as DNA: TGTGCCAGCAGTAGGACAGGGAGGAACACCATATATTTT.

In DNA, the CDR3 is TGCAGTGCTAGCCCCGCACAGGGCACAGATACGCAGTATTTT. Translated: CSASPAQGTDTQYF. The chain carries TRBV20-1 and TRBJ2-3, with D possibly matching TRBD1 (5 bases). Trimming took off 3 bases at V and 1 base at J, with 11 bases between the two ends. Per germline, CDR1 DFQATT and CDR2 SNEGSKA (reference sequence). The CDR3 covers 14 residues.

The chain carries TRBV5-1 and TRBJ2-1; 9 bases match TRBD1. Germline CDR1 SGHRS, CDR2 YFSETQ. The V and J ends lost 8 bases and 2 bases, in that order; junction bases with no gene match: 8. This CDR3 is built from 15 residues. CDR3 DNA: TGCGCCAGTCACATAACAGGGGGCACCTACAATGAGCAGTTCTTC. This translates into CASHITGGTYNEQFF.

There are a few counts of this clonotype. CDR3 coding DNA: TGCAGTGCCGGGACTAGCAGCACCGGGGAGCTGTTTTTT. Protein product: CSAGTSSTGELFF. V gene TRBV20-1 combines with J gene TRBJ2-2; the match to TRBD2 covers 9 bases. CDR3 length equals 13 residues. Trimming cost V 6 bases and J 4 bases; bases outside gene matches: 3. The germline CDR1 and CDR2 sequences are DFQATT and SNEGSKA (reference sequence).

This clonotype was picked up many times. The rearrangement uses TRBV10-3 and TRBJ2-2; 7 bases map to TRBD1. With 2 bases clipped from V and 8 bases from J, the junction kept 8 bases outside the gene matches. Looked up from germline, CDR1 is ENHRY and CDR2 is SYGVKD. The CDR3 spans 15 residues. CDR3 sequence reads: CAISETGTEIGELFF. The CDR3 coding sequence is TGTGCCATCAGTGAGACCGGGACAGAGATTGGGGAGCTGTTTTTT.

This chain uses TRBV9 with TRBJ2-2, with D uncertain. This CDR3 is 14 amino acids long. From germline, CDR1 is SGDLS and CDR2 YYNGEE. V dropped 0 bases and J dropped 3 bases, with 6 bases sitting between them. This chain's CDR3 is CASSVERDTGELFF. CDR3 nucleotide sequence: TGTGCCAGCAGCGTAGAACGGGACACCGGGGAGCTGTTTTTT.

V and J are TRBV12-3 or TRBV12-4 and TRBJ2-1, with 9 positions matching TRBD1. This CDR3 region has 16 residues. The trim removed 4 bases at V and 8 bases at J, leaving 12 bases unmatched. CDR3 sequence: CASSSPHRGLRDEQFF. CDR3 bases: TGTGCCAGCAGTTCCCCCCACAGGGGGCTGAGGGATGAGCAGTTCTTC.

The genes are TRBV7-2 and TRBJ1-4, with TRBD1 as a possible D gene (6 bases). Germline loops: CDR1 SGHTA, CDR2 FQGNSA. There are 14 residues in the CDR3. The V and J ends lost 1 base and 7 bases respectively, with 10 bases between them. CDR3 region: CASSLVGQSEKLFF. CDR3 bases: TGTGCCAGCAGCTTAGTCGGACAGAGTGAAAAACTGTTTTTT.

The V and J genes are TRBV20-1 and TRBJ2-1; tentatively, D is TRBD1 (5 bases). Deletions cut 3 bases from V and 1 base from J, with 13 bases between. Germline V lookup: CDR1 DFQATT, CDR2 SNEGSKA (reference sequence). The CDR3 has 15 residues. The chain's CDR3 is CSASGSRASYNEQFF. CDR3 in DNA: TGCAGTGCTAGTGGGTCCAGGGCATCCTACAATGAGCAGTTCTTC.

The rearrangement links TRBV4-1 to TRBJ2-3, with 8 nucleotides matching TRBD2. The CDR3 length is 15 residues. CDR1 and CDR2 (germline): MGHRA, YSYEKL. V was pared by 1 base and J by 6 bases, with 6 bases of the junction left unmatched. The CDR3 DNA reads TGCGCCAGCAGCCAAGCTTCGGGGGGGTCGGATACGCAGTATTTT. Protein: CASSQASGGSDTQYF.

The V and J genes are TRBV4-1 and TRBJ2-7, with TRBD1 matching over 10 bases. CDR1 is MGHRA and CDR2 is YSYEKL in the germline V gene. V lost 1 base to trimming and J lost 2 bases; unmatched junction nucleotides: 8. CDR3 length: 17 residues. The CDR3 here is CASSQVFSGTGAYEQYF. DNA for the CDR3: TGCGCCAGCAGCCAAGTCTTCTCCGGGACAGGGGCCTACGAGCAGTACTTC.

CDR3 amino acids: CSAIDSNQPQHF. CDR3 bases: TGCAGTGCTATCGATAGCAATCAGCCCCAGCATTTT. The rearrangement joins TRBV20-1 to TRBJ1-5, with unresolved D. V was trimmed by 4 bases and J by 0 bases, leaving 4 bases between them. From germline, CDR1 is DFQATT and CDR2 SNEGSKA (reference sequence). This CDR3 region has 12 residues.